This T cell receptor beta chain was captured by sequencing in a study of blood T cell repertoires in COVID-19. Study at large: The study drew acute and convalescent COVID-19 samples from the United States, Italy and Spain.

Original processing methods: How many nucleated cells were present was estimated from reference gene primer amplification. Clones were read by immunoSEQ multiplex PCR, and TCRdb kept only the in-frame ones, dropping some. The DNA gave D and trimming, while V, J and clone size come from that table. The sample includes 80,000 to 100,000 clones, around 93% of them seen just once. J lost 3 bases, V lost 3 bases, and 15 bases had no gene match. The CDR3 is 18 residues long. The receptor was derived from a human donor with active COVID-19. The donor label of this sample is uncertain. Sequenced input: peripheral blood. This chain links TRBV23-1 with TRBJ2-5, with TRBD2 matching 8 bases. TRBV23-1 is filed as an ORF, its function uncertain. The CDR3 sequence is CASSHSRFIAGPKETQYF. The CDR3 nucleotides are TGCGCCAGCAGTCATTCCCGGTTCATAGCGGGGCCTAAAGAGACCCAGTACTTC.